The clone carrying this T cell receptor beta chain showed up many times. The antigen is unknown. The sample is drawn from a study of blood T cells in healthy people across ages. Study details: Per every two T cells, about one barcoded beta molecule was captured by template switching. Findings and caveats of the study: The lack of PBMC sorting stopped any conclusive naive versus antigen-experienced comparison. Long-lived donors exceeded aged donors in naive CD4+ cells and diversity. Per-million-T-cell TCR beta diversity fell roughly linearly with age.

A J-beta primer mix and a sample-barcoded 5' primer were used in a second PCR of roughly 6 to 11 cycles. One entry per CDR3 protein results from TCRdb running MiXCR on the 5' RACE reads. The repertoire holds about 1.6 million distinct CDR3 sequences, with approximately 32% as singletons. The V end was cut by 4 bases, the J end by 5 bases, with 10 bases between. This CDR3 comprises 12 residues. Germline CDR1 and CDR2: SQVTM and ANQGSEA. J is TRBJ2-3 and V is TRBV29-1, with unresolved D. This TCR was recovered from a woman in her 30s in good health. Sequencing used blood. The CDR3 loop reads CSVAVGRDTQYF. DNA for the CDR3: TGCAGCGTTGCTGTAGGAAGAGATACGCAGTATTTT.